The clone carrying this T cell receptor (beta chain) was seen a few times. Its antigen remains unknown. The V end lost 3 bases, the J end lost 1 base, and 9 bases lay between the germline ends. CDR1 and CDR2 from the germline V gene are DFQATT and SNEGSKA (reference sequence). The CDR3 is made up of 14 amino acids. These data belong to a study of CD8 T cells in ankylosing spondylitis. TCRdb recomputed calls from the 5' RACE reads with MiXCR, one row per CDR3 protein. The sample includes 200,000 to 250,000 distinct CDR3 sequences, roughly a third of them seen just once. Broader study findings: What appeared characteristic of ankylosing spondylitis blood was a TCR beta motif of eight highly homologous variants. There were earlier reports of some motif variants in reactive arthritis synovial fluid and blood. Disease-associated clonotypes exhibited CD8+ identity and were relatively infrequent in peripheral blood.

The receptor comes from a male donor with ankylosing spondylitis or in good health (not recorded which). The rearrangement joins TRBV20-1 to TRBJ2-2; D possibly corresponds to TRBD2 (6 bases). The source material was blood, either unsorted or a sorted T cell fraction (not recorded which). In DNA form, the CDR3 reads TGCAGTGCTAGTTTTAGCGGGAACACCGGGGAGCTGTTTTTT. This gives the protein CSASFSGNTGELFF.